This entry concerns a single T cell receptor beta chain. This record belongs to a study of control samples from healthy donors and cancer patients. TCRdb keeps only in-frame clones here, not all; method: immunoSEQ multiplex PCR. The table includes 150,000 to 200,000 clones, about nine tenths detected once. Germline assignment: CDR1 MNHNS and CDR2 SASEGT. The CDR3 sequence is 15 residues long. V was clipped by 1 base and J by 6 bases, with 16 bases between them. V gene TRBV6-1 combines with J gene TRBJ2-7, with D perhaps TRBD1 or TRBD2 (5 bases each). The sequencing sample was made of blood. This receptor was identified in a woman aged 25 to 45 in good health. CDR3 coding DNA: TGTGCCAGCAGTGAAGTTGTTAGGGGACGGGGCGAGCAGTACTTC. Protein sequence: CASSEVVRGRGEQYF.